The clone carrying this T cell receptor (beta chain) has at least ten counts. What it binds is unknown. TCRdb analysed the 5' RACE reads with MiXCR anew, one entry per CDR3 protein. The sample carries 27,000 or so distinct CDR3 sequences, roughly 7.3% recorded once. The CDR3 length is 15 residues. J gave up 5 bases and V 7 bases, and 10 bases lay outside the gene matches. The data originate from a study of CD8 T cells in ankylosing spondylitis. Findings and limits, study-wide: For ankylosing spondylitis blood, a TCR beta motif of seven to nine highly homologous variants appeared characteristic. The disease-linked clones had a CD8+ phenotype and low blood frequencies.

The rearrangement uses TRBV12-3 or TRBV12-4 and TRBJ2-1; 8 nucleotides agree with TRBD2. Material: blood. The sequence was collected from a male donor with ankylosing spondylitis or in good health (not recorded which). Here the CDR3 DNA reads TGTGCCAGCACCCCGGGCGGGGGGCCGGACAATGAGCAGTTCTTC. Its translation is CASTPGGGPDNEQFF.